The 26 T cell receptor beta chains below all came from one sample that was sequenced in a study of early T cells in non-severe SARS-CoV-2 infection. TCRdb itself ran the 5' RACE reads through MiXCR, one entry per CDR3 protein. The sample lists about 59,000 distinct CDR3 sequences, approximately 13% occurring once. The sequencing used whole blood, collected at baseline. The receptors here all came from an adult who was a healthcare worker with PCR-confirmed SARS-CoV-2 infection or an uninfected control (not recorded which).

This clonotype has just a few counts. The chain is built from TRBV6-2 or TRBV6-3 and TRBJ2-1; 11 bases line up with TRBD2. The CDR3 contains 15 residues. The germline gives CDR1 MNHEY, CDR2 SVGEGT. Losses at the gene ends were 2 bases for V and 9 bases for J; bases not matched to a gene: 6. The CDR3 loop is CASSYGIAGGREQFF. The CDR3 DNA sequence: TGTGCCAGCAGTTACGGGATAGCGGGAGGGCGTGAGCAGTTCTTC.

The rearrangement joins TRBV4-1 to TRBJ2-7; TRBD1 aligns across 8 bases. V dropped 1 base and J dropped 4; count of bases not matched to a gene: 6. The CDR3 covers 15 residues. Germline V CDR1 and CDR2: MGHRA, YSYEKL. The CDR3 loop is CASSQGPGGAYEQYF. CDR3 coding DNA: TGCGCCAGCAGCCAAGGCCCAGGGGGCGCTTACGAGCAGTACTTC.

There are many counts of this clonotype. V is TRBV29-1 and J is TRBJ2-7; D might be TRBD2 (5 bases). The germline V gene has CDR1 SQVTM and CDR2 ANQGSEA. The CDR3 consists of 13 residues. V lost 2 bases and J lost 4, with 12 bases in between. The CDR3 is CSVEPGVGYEQYF. The CDR3 region has the DNA TGCAGCGTTGAACCCGGGGTTGGGTACGAGCAGTACTTC.

This clonotype was detected only a few times. The rearrangement uses TRBV9 and TRBJ2-1, with D perhaps matching TRBD2 (5 bases). Germline V CDR1 and CDR2: SGDLS, YYNGEE. CDR3 length: 17 residues. V gave up 3 bases and J gave up 7 bases, with 23 bases separating them. This CDR3 reads CASSGGRERTEENEQFF. CDR3 nucleotides: TGTGCCAGCAGCGGAGGAAGGGAGCGGACGGAGGAGAATGAGCAGTTCTTC.

This clonotype has more than one count but fewer than ten. The rearrangement joins TRBV5-1 to TRBJ2-1, with TRBD2 identical over 11 bases. V lost 4 bases to trimming and J lost 10 bases; unmatched junction nucleotides: 10. Germline loops: CDR1 SGHRS, CDR2 YFSETQ. CDR3 length: 15 amino acids. The CDR3 spells CASSTRLAGLQEQFF. The CDR3 DNA is TGCGCCAGCAGCACGAGACTAGCGGGGCTTCAGGAGCAGTTCTTC.

This clonotype was found many times. This chain links TRBV20-1 with TRBJ2-1; TRBD2 agrees at 7 bases. Germline lookup yields CDR1 DFQATT and CDR2 SNEGSKA (reference sequence). J lost 2 bases, V lost 2 bases, and 6 bases had no gene match. The CDR3 is 15 residues long. Here the CDR3 reads CSARNRLAPYNEQFF. In DNA, the CDR3 is TGCAGTGCTAGAAACAGACTAGCCCCCTACAATGAGCAGTTCTTC.

This clonotype was counted only a few times. The chain uses TRBV20-1 and TRBJ2-3, with TRBD2 matching over 7 bases. V trimming: 6 bases; J trimming: 5 bases; junction bases outside the gene matches: 11. Germline values: CDR1 DFQATT, CDR2 SNEGSKA (reference sequence). The CDR3 spans 14 residues. Here the CDR3 DNA reads TGCAGTGCAACGGGGGGTAGTAGGGAAGATACGCAGTATTTT. This encodes CSATGGSREDTQYF.

The table lists this clonotype with many counts. This chain connects TRBV28 to TRBJ2-3; 9 nucleotides match TRBD2. The CDR3 is made up of 14 amino acids. CDR1 and CDR2 (germline): MDHEN, SYDVKM. V was pared by 3 bases and J by 3 bases, with 1 base of the junction left unmatched. The DNA for the CDR3 is TGTGCCAGCAGTTTCCTAGCGGGAACAGATACGCAGTATTTT. This translates into CASSFLAGTDTQYF.

The rearrangement joins TRBV29-1 to TRBJ2-5, with D uncertain. From germline, CDR1 is SQVTM and CDR2 ANQGSEA. The V and J ends lost 6 bases and 1 base respectively, with 12 bases between them. The CDR3 has 13 residues. The CDR3: CSVRAGGQETQYF. As DNA, the CDR3 is TGCAGCGTCCGAGCAGGCGGCCAAGAGACCCAGTACTTC.

There are a few counts of this clonotype. The chain carries TRBV4-1 and TRBJ1-4; D gene uncertain. Trimming stripped 11 bases from V and 8 bases from J, with 12 bases between. The CDR3 consists of 11 residues. The germline CDR1 and CDR2 sequences are MGHRA and YSYEKL. The CDR3 bases are TGCGCCGGAAGGACGGGGGAAAAACTGTTTTTT. Translation gives CAGRTGEKLFF.

This rearrangement joins TRBV9 to TRBJ2-1; 7 bases agree with TRBD2. Germline V gene data show CDR1 as SGDLS and CDR2 as YYNGEE. The CDR3 runs to 14 residues. The V gene end was trimmed by 0 bases and the J gene end by 10 bases; junction bases not matched to a gene: 7. The CDR3 nucleotides are TGTGCCAGCAGCGTAGGGGTGGCGGGAGTCGAGCAGTTCTTC. The encoded protein is CASSVGVAGVEQFF.

This clonotype occurred many times. The J gene is TRBJ2-7, the V gene TRBV20-1; 7 bases fit TRBD1. J gave up 6 bases and V 5 bases, and 4 bases lay outside the gene matches. The CDR3 is 11 residues long. Germline CDR1 and CDR2: DFQATT and SNEGSKA (reference sequence). The CDR3 DNA reads TGCAGTGCTGACAGGGCGACCGAGCAGTACTTC. Amino acids: CSADRATEQYF.

Comments on this clonotype: Germline and junction disagree at one end, which may indicate a read error. This sequence joins TRBV6-6 and TRBJ1-6; D gene uncertain. The germline CDR1 and CDR2 sequences are MNHNY and SVGAGI (reference sequence). CDR3 length equals 15 residues. The chain's CDR3 is CACSYFTGDNSPLHF. In DNA, the CDR3 is TGTGCCTGCAGTTACTTTACCGGGGATAATTCACCCCTCCACTTT.

The sample holds a few counts of this clonotype. This sequence joins TRBV9 and TRBJ2-1; D is possibly TRBD1 (6 bases). V lost 4 bases and J 5 bases, leaving 13 bases between the germline ends. This CDR3 has 14 amino acids. Germline V gene sequence: CDR1 SGDLS, CDR2 YYNGEE. CDR3: CASSPGDAHNEQFF. CDR3 in DNA: TGTGCCAGCAGCCCAGGGGACGCACACAATGAGCAGTTCTTC.

The chain couples TRBV9 to TRBJ2-5; either TRBD1 or TRBD2 may fit D (6 bases each). Trimming shortened V by 4 bases and J by 5 bases, and 21 bases separated the two germline ends. The CDR3 runs 16 residues. CDR1 is SGDLS, CDR2 YYNGEE, per germline. The CDR3 is CASSPEERQGRETQYF. The CDR3 DNA is TGTGCCAGCAGCCCAGAGGAGCGGCAGGGGAGGGAGACCCAGTACTTC.

The sample holds many counts of this clonotype. The chain recombines TRBV29-1 with TRBJ2-7, with D possibly TRBD1 on 5 matching bases. Germline assignment: CDR1 SQVTM and CDR2 ANQGSEA. Trimming shortened V by 4 bases and J by 5 bases, and 9 bases separated the two germline ends. The CDR3 length is 11 residues. The CDR3 region has the DNA TGCAGCGTTGGCAGGGCCCACGAGCAGTACTTC. Protein: CSVGRAHEQYF.

This clonotype was observed a handful of times. This chain uses TRBV6-1 with TRBJ2-1, with D possibly matching TRBD1 (6 bases). V lost 6 bases and J 8 bases, leaving 14 bases between the germline ends. This CDR3 is built from 13 residues. In germline, CDR1 is MNHNS, CDR2 SASEGT. CDR3 residues: CASRIQGYDEQFF. CDR3 in DNA: TGTGCCAGCAGGATACAGGGCTATGATGAGCAGTTCTTC.

This clonotype was picked up many times. The CDR3: CSASVLNPGGEQYF. Written as DNA, the CDR3 is TGCAGTGCTAGCGTCCTGAACCCAGGGGGCGAGCAGTACTTC. This chain uses TRBV20-1 with TRBJ2-7; 7 bases fit TRBD1. The CDR3 totals 14 residues. Germline CDR1 reads DFQATT; CDR2 reads SNEGSKA (reference sequence). J was trimmed by 6 bases and V by 3 bases; bases with no gene match: 11.

This clonotype was seen many times. The chain joins TRBV20-1 to TRBJ2-7; D remains unclear. Deletions cut 6 bases from V and 2 bases from J, with 17 bases between. Germline-derived CDR1 and CDR2 are DFQATT and SNEGSKA (reference sequence). The CDR3 extends over 14 amino acids. In DNA, the CDR3 is TGCAGTGCCTCCTCAGGAGCTAGAACCTACGAGCAGTACTTC. This encodes CSASSGARTYEQYF.

The chain has TRBV27 and TRBJ2-7; TRBD1 agrees at 9 bases. The CDR3 is 13 residues long. Looked up from germline, CDR1 is MNHEY and CDR2 is SMNVEV (reference sequence). Trimming at V came to 6 bases and at J to 7 bases, leaving 7 bases not matched to a gene. The CDR3 sequence: CASSRDRVREQYF. The CDR3 coding sequence is TGTGCCAGCAGCCGGGACAGGGTTAGAGAGCAGTACTTC.

This clonotype was seen a few times. V and J are TRBV29-1 and TRBJ2-7; 8 bases match TRBD2. The CDR3 is made up of 12 amino acids. Germline V gene sequence: CDR1 SQVTM, CDR2 ANQGSEA. Trimming at V came to 7 bases and at J to 3 bases, leaving 5 bases not matched to a gene. In DNA, the CDR3 is TGCAGCGCTAGAGCGGGAGTCTACGAGCAGTACTTC. Translation gives CSARAGVYEQYF.

This clonotype came up a few times. J is TRBJ2-3 and V is TRBV2; 9 bases are shared with TRBD2. V was pared by 3 bases and J by 2 bases, with 6 bases of the junction left unmatched. There are 16 residues in the CDR3. The germline V gene has CDR1 SNHLY and CDR2 FYNNEI. The DNA of the CDR3 is TGTGCCAGCAGTGATGGGCTAGCGGGACACACAGATACGCAGTATTTT. Translation gives CASSDGLAGHTDTQYF.

J is TRBJ2-4 and V is TRBV12-3 or TRBV12-4; D not certain. The germline V and J ends were trimmed by 2 bases and 0 bases, with 8 bases remaining between them. CDR3 length equals 15 residues. The CDR3: CASSLSALAKNIQYF. The CDR3 DNA reads TGTGCCAGCAGTTTATCAGCCTTAGCCAAAAACATTCAGTACTTC.

The rearrangement joins TRBV7-8 to TRBJ2-1, with 9 bases aligning to TRBD1. Germline assignment: CDR1 SGHVS and CDR2 FQNEAQ. The CDR3 contains 17 residues. With 6 bases clipped from V and 3 bases from J, the junction kept 12 bases outside the gene matches. The CDR3 bases are TGTGCCAGCAGAACTTTGGTTGGGGACAGGGACTACAATGAGCAGTTCTTC. Amino acid sequence: CASRTLVGDRDYNEQFF.

This clonotype was observed a few times. The CDR3 coding sequence is TGTGCCAGCAGCCAATCTTCCGGGAGGCCTAGCTCCTACAATGAGCAGTTCTTC. It codes for CASSQSSGRPSSYNEQFF. V is TRBV16 and J is TRBJ2-1, with 7 bases that match TRBD2. Germline V gene sequence: CDR1 KGHSY, CDR2 FQNENV. Trimming removed 0 bases from V and 0 bases from J; junction bases left unmatched: 8. This CDR3 is built from 18 residues.

In this sample, this clonotype turned up once. This chain links TRBV4-1 with TRBJ1-5; D is possibly TRBD1 (5 bases). Trimming left V 4 bases short and J 13 bases short, with 20 bases between. CDR3 length equals 14 residues. CDR1 and CDR2 (germline): MGHRA, YSYEKL. The CDR3 DNA is TGCGCCAGCAGCCTCGGGTTCCCCGGGGGTGATCAGCATTTT. This translates into CASSLGFPGGDQHF.